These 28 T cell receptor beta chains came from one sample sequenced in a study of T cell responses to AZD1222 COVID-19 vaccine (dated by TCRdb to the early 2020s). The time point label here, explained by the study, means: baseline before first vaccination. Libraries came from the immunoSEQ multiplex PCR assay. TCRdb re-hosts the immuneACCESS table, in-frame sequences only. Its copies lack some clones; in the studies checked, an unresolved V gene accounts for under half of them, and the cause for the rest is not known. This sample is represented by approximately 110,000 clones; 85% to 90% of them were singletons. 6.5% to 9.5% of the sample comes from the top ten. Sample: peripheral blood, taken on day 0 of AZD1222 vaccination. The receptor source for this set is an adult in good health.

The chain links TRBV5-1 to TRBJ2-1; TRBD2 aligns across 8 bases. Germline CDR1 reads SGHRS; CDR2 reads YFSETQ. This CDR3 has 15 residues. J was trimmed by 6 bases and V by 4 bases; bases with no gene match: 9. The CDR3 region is CASSPIGGAPNEQFF. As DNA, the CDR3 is TGCGCCAGCAGCCCCATCGGGGGGGCCCCCAATGAGCAGTTCTTC.

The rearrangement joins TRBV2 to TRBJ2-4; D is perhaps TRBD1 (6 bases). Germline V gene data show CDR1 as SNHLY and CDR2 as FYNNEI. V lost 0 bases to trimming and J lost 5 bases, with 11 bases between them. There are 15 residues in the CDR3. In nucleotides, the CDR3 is TGTGCCAGCAGTGAAGCGTGGCAGGGGCAAAACATTCAGTACTTC. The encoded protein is CASSEAWQGQNIQYF.

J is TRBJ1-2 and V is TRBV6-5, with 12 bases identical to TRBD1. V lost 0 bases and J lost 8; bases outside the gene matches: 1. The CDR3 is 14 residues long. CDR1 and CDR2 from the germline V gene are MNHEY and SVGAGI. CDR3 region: CASSYSGTGGGYTF. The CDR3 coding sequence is TGTGCCAGCAGTTACTCGGGGACAGGGGGCGGCTACACCTTC.

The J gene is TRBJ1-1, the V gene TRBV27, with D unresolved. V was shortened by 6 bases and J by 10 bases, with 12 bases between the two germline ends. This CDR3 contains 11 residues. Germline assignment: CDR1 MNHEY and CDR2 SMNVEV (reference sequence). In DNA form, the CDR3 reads TGTGCCAGCAGGACCCTCGCCGGAGCTTTCTTT. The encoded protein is CASRTLAGAFF.

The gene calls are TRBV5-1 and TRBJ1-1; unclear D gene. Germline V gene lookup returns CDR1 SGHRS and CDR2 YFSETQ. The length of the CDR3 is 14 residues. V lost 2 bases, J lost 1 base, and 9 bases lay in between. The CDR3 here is CASSFQEGNTEAFF. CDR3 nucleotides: TGCGCCAGCAGCTTTCAGGAGGGGAACACTGAAGCTTTCTTT. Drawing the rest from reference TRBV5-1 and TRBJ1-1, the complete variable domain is KAGVTQTPRYLIKTRGQQVTLSCSPISGHRSVSWYQQTPGQGLQFLFEYFSETQRNKGNFPGRFSGRQFSNSRSEMNVSTLELGDSALYLCASSFQEGNTEAFFGQGTRLTVV.

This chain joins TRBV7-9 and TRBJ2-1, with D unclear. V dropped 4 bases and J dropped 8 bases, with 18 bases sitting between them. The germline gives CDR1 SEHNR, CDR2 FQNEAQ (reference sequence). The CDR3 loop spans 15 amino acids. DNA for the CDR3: TGTGCCAGCAGCTCTCTTCCGGCCGTAAGCCATGAGCAGTTCTTC. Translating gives CASSSLPAVSHEQFF.

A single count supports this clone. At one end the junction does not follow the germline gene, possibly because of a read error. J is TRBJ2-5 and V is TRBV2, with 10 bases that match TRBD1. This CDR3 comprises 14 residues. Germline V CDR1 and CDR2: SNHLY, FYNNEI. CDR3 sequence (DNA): TGTGCCAGCAGTCGACAGGGGGCGGACTCGAGTGCCAACTTC. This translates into CASSRQGADSSANF.

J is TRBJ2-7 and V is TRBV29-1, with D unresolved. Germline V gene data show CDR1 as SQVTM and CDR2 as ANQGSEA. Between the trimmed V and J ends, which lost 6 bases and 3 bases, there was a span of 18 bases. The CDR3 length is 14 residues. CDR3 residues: CSVASRAWGYEQYF. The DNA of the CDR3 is TGCAGCGTCGCCAGTAGGGCTTGGGGCTACGAGCAGTACTTC.

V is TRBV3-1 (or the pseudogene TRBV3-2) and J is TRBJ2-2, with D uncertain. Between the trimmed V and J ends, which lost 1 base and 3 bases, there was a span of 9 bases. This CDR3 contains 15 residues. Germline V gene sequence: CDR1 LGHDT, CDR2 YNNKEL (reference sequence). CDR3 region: CASSQGGGYTGELFF. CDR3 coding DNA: TGTGCCAGCAGCCAAGGAGGCGGCTACACCGGGGAGCTGTTTTTT.

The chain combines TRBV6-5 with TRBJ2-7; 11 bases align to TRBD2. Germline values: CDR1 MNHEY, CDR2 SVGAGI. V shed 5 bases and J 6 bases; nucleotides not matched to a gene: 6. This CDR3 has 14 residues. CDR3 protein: CASSPLAGVGEQYF. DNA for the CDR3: TGTGCCAGCAGTCCACTAGCGGGAGTCGGCGAGCAGTACTTC.

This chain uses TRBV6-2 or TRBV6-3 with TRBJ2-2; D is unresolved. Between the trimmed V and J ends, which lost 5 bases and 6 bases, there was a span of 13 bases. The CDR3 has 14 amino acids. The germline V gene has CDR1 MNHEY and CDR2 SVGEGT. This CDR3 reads CASSGPIKAGELFF. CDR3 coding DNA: TGTGCCAGCAGTGGTCCGATCAAGGCCGGGGAGCTGTTTTTT.

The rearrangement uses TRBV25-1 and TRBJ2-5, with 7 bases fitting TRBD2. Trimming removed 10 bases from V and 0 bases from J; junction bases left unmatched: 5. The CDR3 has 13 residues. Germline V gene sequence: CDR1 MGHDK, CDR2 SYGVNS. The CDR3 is CATLSGDQETQYF. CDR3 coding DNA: TGTGCCACCCTAAGCGGGGACCAAGAGACCCAGTACTTC.

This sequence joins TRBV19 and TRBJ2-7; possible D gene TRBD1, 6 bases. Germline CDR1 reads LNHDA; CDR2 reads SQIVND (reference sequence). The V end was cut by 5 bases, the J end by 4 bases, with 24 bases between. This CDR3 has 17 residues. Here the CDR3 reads CASSPIHRGGLVYEQYF. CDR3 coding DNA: TGTGCCAGTAGTCCTATTCACCGAGGGGGTCTGGTATACGAGCAGTACTTC. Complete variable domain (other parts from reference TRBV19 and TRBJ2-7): DGGITQSPKYLFRKEGQNVTLSCEQNLNHDAMYWYRQDPGQGLRLIYYSQIVNDFQKGDIAEGYSVSREKKESFPLTVTSAQKNPTAFYLCASSPIHRGGLVYEQYFGPGTRLTVT.

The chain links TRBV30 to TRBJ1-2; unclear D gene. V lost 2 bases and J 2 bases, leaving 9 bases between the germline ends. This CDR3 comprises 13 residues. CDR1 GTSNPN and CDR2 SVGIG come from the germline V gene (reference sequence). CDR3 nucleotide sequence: TGTGCCTGGAGTCCCCGGATAAACTATGGCTACACCTTC. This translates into CAWSPRINYGYTF.

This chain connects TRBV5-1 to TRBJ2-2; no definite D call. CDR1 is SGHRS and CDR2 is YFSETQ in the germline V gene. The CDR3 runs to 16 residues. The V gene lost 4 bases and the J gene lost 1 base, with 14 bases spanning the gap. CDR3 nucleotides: TGCGCCAGCAGCCCCCGTATGAACAGGAACACCGGGGAGCTGTTTTTT. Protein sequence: CASSPRMNRNTGELFF.

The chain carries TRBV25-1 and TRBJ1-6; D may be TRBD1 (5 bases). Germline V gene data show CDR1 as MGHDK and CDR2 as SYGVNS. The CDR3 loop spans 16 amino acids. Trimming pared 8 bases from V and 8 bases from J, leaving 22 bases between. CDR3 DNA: TGTGCCAGCCGTCCGGGGGAAAGGGGCTGGGATTCACCCCTCCACTTT. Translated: CASRPGERGWDSPLHF.

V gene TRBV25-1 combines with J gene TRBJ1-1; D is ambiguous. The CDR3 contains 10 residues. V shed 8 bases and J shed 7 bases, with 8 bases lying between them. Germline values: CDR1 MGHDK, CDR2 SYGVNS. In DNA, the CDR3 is TGTGCCAGCTTCGGTGGTGAAGCTTTCTTT. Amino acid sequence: CASFGGEAFF.

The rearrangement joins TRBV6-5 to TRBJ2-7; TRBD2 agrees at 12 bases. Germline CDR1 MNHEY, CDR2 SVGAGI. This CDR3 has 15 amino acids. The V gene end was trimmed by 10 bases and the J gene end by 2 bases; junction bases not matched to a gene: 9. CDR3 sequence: CATSRWTSGAYEQYF. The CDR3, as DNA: TGTGCCACTTCGAGGTGGACTAGCGGGGCCTACGAGCAGTACTTC.

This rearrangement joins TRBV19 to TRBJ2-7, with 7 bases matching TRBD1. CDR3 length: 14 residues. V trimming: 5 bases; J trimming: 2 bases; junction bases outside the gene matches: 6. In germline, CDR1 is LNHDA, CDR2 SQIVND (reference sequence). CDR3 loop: CASSLTGETYEQYF. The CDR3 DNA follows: TGTGCCAGTAGTTTAACAGGGGAAACCTACGAGCAGTACTTC.

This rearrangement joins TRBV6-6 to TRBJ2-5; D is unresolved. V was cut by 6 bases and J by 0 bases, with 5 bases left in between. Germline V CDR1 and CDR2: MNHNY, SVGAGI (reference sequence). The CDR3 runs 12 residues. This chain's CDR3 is CASSRDQETQYF. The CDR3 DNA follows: TGTGCCAGCAGCCGGGACCAAGAGACCCAGTACTTC.

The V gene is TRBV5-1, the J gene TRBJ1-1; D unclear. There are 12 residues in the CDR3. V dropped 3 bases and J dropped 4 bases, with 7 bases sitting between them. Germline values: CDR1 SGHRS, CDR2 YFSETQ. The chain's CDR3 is CASSSSFTEAFF. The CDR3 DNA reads TGCGCCAGCAGCTCCTCATTCACTGAAGCTTTCTTT. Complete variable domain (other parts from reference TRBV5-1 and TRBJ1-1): KAGVTQTPRYLIKTRGQQVTLSCSPISGHRSVSWYQQTPGQGLQFLFEYFSETQRNKGNFPGRFSGRQFSNSRSEMNVSTLELGDSALYLCASSSSFTEAFFGQGTRLTVV.

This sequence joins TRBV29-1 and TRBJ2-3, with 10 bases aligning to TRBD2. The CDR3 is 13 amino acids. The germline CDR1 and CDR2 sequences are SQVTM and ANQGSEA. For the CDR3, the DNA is TGCGCACTAGCGGGGTCTAGCACAGATACGCAGTATTTT. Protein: CALAGSSTDTQYF.

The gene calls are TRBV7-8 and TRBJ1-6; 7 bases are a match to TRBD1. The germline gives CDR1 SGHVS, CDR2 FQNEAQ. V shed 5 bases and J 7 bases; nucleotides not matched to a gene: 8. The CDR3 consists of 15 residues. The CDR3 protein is CASSQGGAWNSPLHF. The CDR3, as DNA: TGTGCCAGCAGCCAGGGGGGGGCTTGGAATTCACCCCTCCACTTT.

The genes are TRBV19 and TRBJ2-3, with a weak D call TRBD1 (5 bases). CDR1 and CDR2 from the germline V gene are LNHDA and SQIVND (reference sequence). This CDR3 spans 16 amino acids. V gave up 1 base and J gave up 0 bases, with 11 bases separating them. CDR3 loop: CASSIVAGPSTDTQYF. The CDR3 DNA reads TGTGCCAGTAGTATAGTCGCAGGGCCCAGCACAGATACGCAGTATTTT.

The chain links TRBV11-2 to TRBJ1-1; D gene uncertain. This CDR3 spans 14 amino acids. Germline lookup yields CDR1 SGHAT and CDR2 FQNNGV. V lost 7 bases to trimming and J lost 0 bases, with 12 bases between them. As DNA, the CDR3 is TGTGCCAGCACCCTTGGGTCAGTGAACACTGAAGCTTTCTTT. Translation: CASTLGSVNTEAFF.

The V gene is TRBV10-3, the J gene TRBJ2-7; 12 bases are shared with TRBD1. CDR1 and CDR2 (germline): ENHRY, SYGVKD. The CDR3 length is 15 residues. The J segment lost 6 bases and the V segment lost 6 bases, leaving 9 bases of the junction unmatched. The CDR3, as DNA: TGTGCCATCAGCCAGGGACAGGGGGCATCCGGCGAGCAGTACTTC. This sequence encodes CAISQGQGASGEQYF.

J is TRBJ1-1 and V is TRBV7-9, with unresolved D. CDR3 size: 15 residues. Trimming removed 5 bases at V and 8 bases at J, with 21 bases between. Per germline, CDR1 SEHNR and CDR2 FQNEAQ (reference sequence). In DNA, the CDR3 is TGTGCCAGCAGCCCCACTGACAAGTCCGCTCTGGAAGCTTTCTTT. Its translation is CASSPTDKSALEAFF.

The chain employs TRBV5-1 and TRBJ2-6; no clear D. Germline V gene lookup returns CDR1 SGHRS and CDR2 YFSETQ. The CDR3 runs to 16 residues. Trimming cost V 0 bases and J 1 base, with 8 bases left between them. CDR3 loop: CASSLEVLSGANVLTF. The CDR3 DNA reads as TGCGCCAGCAGCTTGGAAGTCCTTTCTGGGGCCAACGTCCTGACTTTC. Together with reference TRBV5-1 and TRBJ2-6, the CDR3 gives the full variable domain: KAGVTQTPRYLIKTRGQQVTLSCSPISGHRSVSWYQQTPGQGLQFLFEYFSETQRNKGNFPGRFSGRQFSNSRSEMNVSTLELGDSALYLCASSLEVLSGANVLTFGAGSRLTVL.